Following are 14 T cell receptor beta chains from one sample sequenced in a study of cytomegalovirus exposure and HLA in healthy donors (dated by TCRdb to 2016 to 2017). The library relied on the immunoSEQ multiplex PCR assay. The table comes from immuneACCESS by way of TCRdb, which keeps in-frame sequences with V and J called. Part of the clones is missing from these tables; in studies checked, under half for an unresolved V gene and the rest for unknown reasons. Recorded for this sample are around 300,000 clones; around 90% of them occurred a single time. The ten biggest clones cover over 1% of the sample. Sequencing was done on a sample of PBMCs. The receptors stem from a woman aged 30 to 39 in good health and CMV-seropositive.

The chain links TRBV30 to TRBJ1-2; the D is unclear. The V gene lost 0 bases and the J gene lost 4 bases, with 9 bases spanning the gap. Germline values: CDR1 GTSNPN, CDR2 SVGIG (reference sequence). The CDR3 length is 13 residues. CDR3 coding DNA: TGTGCCTGGAGTGTAGGGCTCAGCTATGGCTACACCTTC. It translates to CAWSVGLSYGYTF.

The chain couples TRBV7-6 to TRBJ2-7; maybe TRBD1 (6 bases). V shed 5 bases and J shed 1 base, with 9 bases lying between them. CDR3 size: 13 residues. Germline CDR1 and CDR2: SGHVS and FNYEAQ. CDR3: CASSADSSYEQYF. The CDR3 nucleotides read TGTGCCAGCAGCGCGGACAGTTCCTACGAGCAGTACTTC.

The V gene is TRBV7-2, the J gene TRBJ2-7, with 11 bases matching TRBD2. The CDR3 sequence is 19 residues long. Germline V gene sequence: CDR1 SGHTA, CDR2 FQGNSA. V dropped 0 bases and J dropped 3; count of bases not matched to a gene: 13. The CDR3: CASSLAPSGGRQLGYEQYF. The CDR3, as DNA: TGTGCCAGCAGCTTAGCGCCTAGCGGGGGGAGACAATTAGGCTACGAGCAGTACTTC.

About this clone itself: It is unclear where the CDR3 begins or ends on the DNA, so no DNA is shown, and the CDR3 is as TCRdb lists it. The CDR3: CASSSSGATNEKLFF. The chain is built from TRBV28 and TRBJ1-4. CDR1 is MDHEN and CDR2 is SYDVKM in the germline V gene. The CDR3 sequence runs 15 residues, both termini included.

This rearrangement joins TRBV5-1 to TRBJ2-7, with D perhaps assigned TRBD1 or TRBD2 (7 bases each). CDR1 is SGHRS, CDR2 YFSETQ, per germline. The V and J ends lost 3 bases and 2 bases respectively, with 12 bases between them. This CDR3 has 14 residues. The CDR3 bases are TGCGCCAGCAGCTATTCAGGGGGGGCCTACGAGCAGTACTTC. As protein: CASSYSGGAYEQYF.

The count of this clone is one. This chain links TRBV30 with TRBJ1-1; perhaps TRBD1 as D (5 bases). The CDR3 is made up of 12 amino acids. Germline V gives CDR1 GTSNPN, CDR2 SVGIG (reference sequence). Trimming shortened V by 7 bases and J by 7 bases, and 16 bases separated the two germline ends. This CDR3 is CASTRAGLEAFF. CDR3 sequence (DNA): TGTGCCTCTACCAGAGCGGGACTTGAAGCTTTCTTT.

This rearrangement joins TRBV30 to TRBJ2-7; the match to TRBD2 covers 7 bases. Germline trimming cut 3 bases from V and 5 bases from J; bases unmatched to any gene: 10. CDR1 and CDR2 (germline): GTSNPN, SVGIG (reference sequence). This CDR3 region has 14 residues. This CDR3 is CAWRGMGGSNEQYF. The CDR3 coding sequence is TGTGCCTGGAGGGGAATGGGAGGGAGTAACGAGCAGTACTTC.

V and J are TRBV5-1 and TRBJ2-7, with D unresolved. CDR3 length: 15 amino acids. Germline V gives CDR1 SGHRS, CDR2 YFSETQ. Trimming cost V 0 bases and J 0 bases, with 10 bases left between them. CDR3: CASSLGRQSSYEQYF. The CDR3 DNA sequence: TGCGCCAGCAGCTTGGGGCGCCAAAGCTCCTACGAGCAGTACTTC.

This clone appeared once. The chain combines TRBV5-1 with TRBJ2-1, with 12 bases lining up with TRBD2. V gave up 0 bases and J gave up 9 bases; unmatched junction bases: 7. Germline V gene sequence: CDR1 SGHRS, CDR2 YFSETQ. The CDR3 spans 16 residues. CDR3 region: CASSLAVLAGGLEQFF. In DNA, the CDR3 is TGCGCCAGCAGCTTGGCGGTACTAGCGGGAGGTCTTGAGCAGTTCTTC.

The chain combines TRBV5-6 with TRBJ1-4; weak D call: TRBD1 (5 bases). Trimming shortened V by 4 bases and J by 0 bases, and 7 bases separated the two germline ends. Germline values: CDR1 SGHDT, CDR2 YYEEEE. The CDR3 extends over 14 amino acids. CDR3 protein: CASSIRATNEKLFF. CDR3 in DNA: TGTGCCAGCAGCATCAGGGCAACTAATGAAAAACTGTTTTTT.

This clone turned up a few times. The rearrangement links TRBV28 to TRBJ2-7, with D possibly matching TRBD2 (6 bases). The V end lost 3 bases, the J end lost 4 bases, and 10 bases lay between the germline ends. This CDR3 comprises 13 residues. Germline V gene lookup returns CDR1 MDHEN and CDR2 SYDVKM. The DNA of the CDR3 is TGTGCCAGCAGTTTTAGGAGGGCATACGAGCAGTACTTC. This encodes CASSFRRAYEQYF.

A single count supports this clone. The CDR3 region has the DNA TGTGCCAGCTCACGGGGACAGGAAGAGACCCAGTACTTC. It yields the protein CASSRGQEETQYF. This rearrangement joins TRBV18 to TRBJ2-5; TRBD1 matches at 8 bases. Trimming cost V 4 bases and J 3 bases; bases outside gene matches: 1. CDR1 and CDR2 (germline): KGHSH, LQKENI. The CDR3 covers 13 residues.

This chain uses TRBV19 with TRBJ1-2; weak D call: TRBD1 (6 bases). The germline CDR1 and CDR2 sequences are LNHDA and SQIVND (reference sequence). V was shortened by 8 bases and J by 5 bases, with 15 bases between the two germline ends. CDR3 length equals 13 residues. The CDR3, as DNA: TGTGCCAGTGGGACAACCCAAAATTATGGCTACACCTTC. It yields the protein CASGTTQNYGYTF.

V and J are TRBV15 and TRBJ2-5; the match to TRBD2 covers 11 bases. The CDR3 runs 15 residues. The V gene's germline CDR1 is LNHNV and CDR2 YYDKDF (reference sequence). Losses at the gene ends were 5 bases for V and 1 base for J; bases not matched to a gene: 3. CDR3 region: CATSGGLAGQETQYF. CDR3 DNA: TGTGCCACCAGCGGTGGACTAGCGGGCCAAGAGACCCAGTACTTC.